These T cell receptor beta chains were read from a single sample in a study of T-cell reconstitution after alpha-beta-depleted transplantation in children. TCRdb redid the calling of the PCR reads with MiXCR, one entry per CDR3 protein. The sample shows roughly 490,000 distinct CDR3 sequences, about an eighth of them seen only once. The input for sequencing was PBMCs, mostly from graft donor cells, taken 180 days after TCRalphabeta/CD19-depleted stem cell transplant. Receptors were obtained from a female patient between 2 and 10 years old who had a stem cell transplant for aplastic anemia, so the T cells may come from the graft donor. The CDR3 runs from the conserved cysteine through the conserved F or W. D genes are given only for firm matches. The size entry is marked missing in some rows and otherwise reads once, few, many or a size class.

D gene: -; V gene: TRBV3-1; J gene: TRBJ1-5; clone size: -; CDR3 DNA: TGTGCCAGCAGCGAGCAGGGTCTGAGCAATCAGCCCCAGCATTTT; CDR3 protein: CASSEQGLSNQPQHF
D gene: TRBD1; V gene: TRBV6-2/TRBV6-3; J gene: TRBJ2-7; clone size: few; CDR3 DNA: TGTGCCAGCAGCGAGACAGGGGTTGACTACGAGCAGTACTTC; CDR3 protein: CASSETGVDYEQYF
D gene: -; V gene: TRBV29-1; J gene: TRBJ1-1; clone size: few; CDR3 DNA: TGCAGCGTTGAACAGCACACTGAAGCTTTCTTT; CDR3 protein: CSVEQHTEAFF
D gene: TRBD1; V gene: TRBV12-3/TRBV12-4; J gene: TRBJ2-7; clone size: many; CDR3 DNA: TGTGCCAGCAGTTTAGGCCGGGACAGGGGCTCTGCTGAGCAGTACTTC; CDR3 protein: CASSLGRDRGSAEQYF
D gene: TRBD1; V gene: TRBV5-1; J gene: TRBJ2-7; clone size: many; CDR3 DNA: TGTGCCAGCAGCTTTAGGACAGGGAGCGACGAGCAGTACTTC; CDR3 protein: CASSFRTGSDEQYF
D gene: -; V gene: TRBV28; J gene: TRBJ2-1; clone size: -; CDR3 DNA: TGTGCCAGCACCCCGGTGGGCCGCAGCTCCTACAATGAGCAGTTCTTC; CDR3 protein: CASTPVGRSSYNEQFF
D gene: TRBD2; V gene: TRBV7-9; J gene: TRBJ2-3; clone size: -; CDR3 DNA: TGTGCCAGCCAGGGACTAGCGGGGAGCACAGATACGCAGTATTTT; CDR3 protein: CASQGLAGSTDTQYF
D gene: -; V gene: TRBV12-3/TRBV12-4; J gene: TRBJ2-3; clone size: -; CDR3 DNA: TGTGCCAGCAGTTTGTGGCGGGGTCCCAGAGATACGCAGTATTTT; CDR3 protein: CASSLWRGPRDTQYF
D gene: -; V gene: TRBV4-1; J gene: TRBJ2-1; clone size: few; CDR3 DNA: TGCGCCAGCAGCCAAGATTTCGGTCAGGGGGAGGGGGGAGGACTATACAATGAGCAGTTCTTC; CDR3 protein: CASSQDFGQGEGGGLYNEQFF
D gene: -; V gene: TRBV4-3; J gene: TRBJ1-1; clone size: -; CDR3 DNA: TGCGCCAGCAGCCAAGAGACCAGGATAGGTACTGAAGCTTTCTTT; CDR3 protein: CASSQETRIGTEAFF
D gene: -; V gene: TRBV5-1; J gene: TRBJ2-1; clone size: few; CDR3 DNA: TGCGCCAGCAGCTTGGCTTGGAGAACTGATGAGCAGTTCTTC; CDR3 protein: CASSLAWRTDEQFF
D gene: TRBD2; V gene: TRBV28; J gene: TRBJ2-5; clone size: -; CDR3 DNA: TGTGCCAGCAGTGCGCCGGGACTAGCGGGAGGAGAGACCCAGTACTTC; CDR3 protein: CASSAPGLAGGETQYF
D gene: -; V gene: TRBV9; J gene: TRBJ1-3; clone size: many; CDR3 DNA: TGTGCCAGCAGCTCGTGGGGATCTGGAAACACCATATATTTT; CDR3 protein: CASSSWGSGNTIYF
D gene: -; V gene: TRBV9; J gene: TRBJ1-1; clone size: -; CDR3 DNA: TGTGCCAGCAGCGTAATGCCAGGGTCGGGCACTGAAGCTTTCTTT; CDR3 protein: CASSVMPGSGTEAFF
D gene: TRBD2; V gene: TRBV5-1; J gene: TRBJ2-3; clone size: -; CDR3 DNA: TGCGCCAGCAGCTGGTTGACTAGCGTTACGCAGTATTTT; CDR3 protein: CASSWLTSVTQYF
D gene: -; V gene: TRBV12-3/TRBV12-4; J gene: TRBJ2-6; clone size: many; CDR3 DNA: TGTGCCAGCAGACTTGTACTCTCTGGGGCCAACGTCCTGACTTTC; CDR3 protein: CASRLVLSGANVLTF
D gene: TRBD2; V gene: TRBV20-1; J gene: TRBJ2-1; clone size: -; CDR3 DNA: TGCAGTGCTAGAGGGCGACTAGCGGGAGGCTCTCCTTACAATGAGCAGTTCTTC; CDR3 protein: CSARGRLAGGSPYNEQFF
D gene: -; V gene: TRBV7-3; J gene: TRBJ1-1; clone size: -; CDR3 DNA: TGTGCCAGCAGCTTGGACACTTTAAACACTGAAGCTTTCTTT; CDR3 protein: CASSLDTLNTEAFF
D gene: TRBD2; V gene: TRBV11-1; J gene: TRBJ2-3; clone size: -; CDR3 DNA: TGTGCCAGCAGCTTCCCCCGGCGACTAGCGGGACTCACAGATACGCAGTATTTT; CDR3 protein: CASSFPRRLAGLTDTQYF
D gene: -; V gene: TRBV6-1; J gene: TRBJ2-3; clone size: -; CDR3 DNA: TGTGCCAGCAGCTTCCCTAGGGATTTAGATACGCAGTATTTT; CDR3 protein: CASSFPRDLDTQYF
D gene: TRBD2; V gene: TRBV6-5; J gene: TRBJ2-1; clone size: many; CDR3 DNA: TGTGCCAGCAGTCGTCCGGGACTAGCGGGAGTCCAGGGTGAGCAGTTCTTC; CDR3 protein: CASSRPGLAGVQGEQFF
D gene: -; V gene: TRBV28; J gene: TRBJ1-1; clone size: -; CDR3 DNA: TGTGCCAGCAGTTTGGTCATTCGGCTTAGGGCTTTCTTT; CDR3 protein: CASSLVIRLRAFF
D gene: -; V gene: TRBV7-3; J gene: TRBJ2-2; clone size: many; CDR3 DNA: TGTGCCAGCAGCCTAACCCGGGACACTGCGAACACCGGGGAGCTGTTTTTT; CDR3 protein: CASSLTRDTANTGELFF
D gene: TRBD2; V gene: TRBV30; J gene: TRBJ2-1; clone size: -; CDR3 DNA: TGTGCCTGGAGTGGCGGGACTAGCGGAATCTCCTACAATGAGCAGTTCTTC; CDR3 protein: CAWSGGTSGISYNEQFF
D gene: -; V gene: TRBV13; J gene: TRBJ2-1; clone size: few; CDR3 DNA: TGTGCCAGCAGCTACACTTCTAACAATGAGCAGTTCTTC; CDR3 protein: CASSYTSNNEQFF
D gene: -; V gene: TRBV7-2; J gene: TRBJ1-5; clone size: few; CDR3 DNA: TGTGCCAGCAGCGTGTGGGGATTCGGTCAGCCCCAGCATTTT; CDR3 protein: CASSVWGFGQPQHF
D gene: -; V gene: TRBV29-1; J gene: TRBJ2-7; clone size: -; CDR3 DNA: TGCAGCGCTTCGGGACCCCGCGAGCAGTACTTC; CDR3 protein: CSASGPREQYF
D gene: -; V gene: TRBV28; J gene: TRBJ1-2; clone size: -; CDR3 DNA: TGTGCCAGCAGTTTGTACAACTATGGCTACACCTTC; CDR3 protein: CASSLYNYGYTF
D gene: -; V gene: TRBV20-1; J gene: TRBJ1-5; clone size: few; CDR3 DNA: TGCAGTGCTCGAGGTAGCTGGGGTAGTAATCAGCCCCAGCATTTT; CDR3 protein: CSARGSWGSNQPQHF
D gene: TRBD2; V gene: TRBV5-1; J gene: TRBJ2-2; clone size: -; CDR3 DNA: TGCGCCAGCAGGGTAGCGGGCCGACCGAACACCGGGGAGCTGTTTTTT; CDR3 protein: CASRVAGRPNTGELFF
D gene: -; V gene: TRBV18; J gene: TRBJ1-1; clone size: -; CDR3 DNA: TGTGCCAGCTCACCACTGGGAGGACAAGTGAACACTGCAGCTTTCTTT; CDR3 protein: CASSPLGGQVNTAAFF
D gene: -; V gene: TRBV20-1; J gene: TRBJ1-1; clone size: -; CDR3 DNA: TGCAGTGCTAGAATCCGGGGAATGAACACTGAAGCTTTCTTT; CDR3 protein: CSARIRGMNTEAFF
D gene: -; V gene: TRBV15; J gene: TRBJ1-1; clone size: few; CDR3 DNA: TGTGCCACCAGCAGGATCAGGGGCGACGTTGGGGACACTGAAGCTTTCTTT; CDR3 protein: CATSRIRGDVGDTEAFF
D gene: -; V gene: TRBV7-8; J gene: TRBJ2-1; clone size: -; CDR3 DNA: TGTGCCAGCAGCTTAGTCTCAAATGAGCAGTTCTTC; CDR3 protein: CASSLVSNEQFF
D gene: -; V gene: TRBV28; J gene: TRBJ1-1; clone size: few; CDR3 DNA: TGTGCCAGCAGTTTCCACAGAGACATGAACACTGAAGCTTTCTTT; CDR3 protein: CASSFHRDMNTEAFF
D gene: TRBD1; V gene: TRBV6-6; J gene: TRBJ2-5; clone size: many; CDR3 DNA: TGTGCCAGCAGCGACAGGGGGGAGACCCAGTACTTC; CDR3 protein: CASSDRGETQYF
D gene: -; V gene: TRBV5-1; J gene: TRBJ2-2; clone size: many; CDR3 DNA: TGCGCCAGCAGCTTGGCCGACACCGGGGAGCTGTTTTTT; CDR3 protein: CASSLADTGELFF
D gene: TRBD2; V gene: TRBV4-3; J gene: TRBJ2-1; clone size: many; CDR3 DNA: TGCGCCAGCAGCCAAGAGCGACTAGCGGGAGGGGGCAATGAGCAGTTCTTC; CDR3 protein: CASSQERLAGGGNEQFF
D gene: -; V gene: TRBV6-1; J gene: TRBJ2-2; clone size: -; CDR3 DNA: TGTGCCAGCAGCCCCCGGGGGGCCCCCGGGGAGCTGTTTTTT; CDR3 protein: CASSPRGAPGELFF
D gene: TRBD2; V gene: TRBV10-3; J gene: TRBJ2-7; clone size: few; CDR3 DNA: TGTGCCATCACGGAACGGGAGGGCCCCTCCTACGAGCAGTACTTC; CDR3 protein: CAITEREGPSYEQYF
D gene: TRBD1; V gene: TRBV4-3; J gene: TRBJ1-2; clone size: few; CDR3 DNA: TGCGCCAGCAGCCAAGCCCGACAGGGGGTATATGGCTACACCTTC; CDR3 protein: CASSQARQGVYGYTF
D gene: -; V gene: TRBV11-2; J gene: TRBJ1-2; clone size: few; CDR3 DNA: TGTGCCAGCAGCTATTACCGGGACAAAAAGCTCTATGGCTACACCTTC; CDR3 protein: CASSYYRDKKLYGYTF
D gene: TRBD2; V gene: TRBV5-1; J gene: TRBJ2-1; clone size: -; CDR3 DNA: TGCGCCAGCAGGCCTACTAGCGGTTACAATGAGCAGTTCTTC; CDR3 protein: CASRPTSGYNEQFF
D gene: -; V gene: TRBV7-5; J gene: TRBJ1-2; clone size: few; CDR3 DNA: -; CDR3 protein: CISVPEGPNEGLSYGYTF
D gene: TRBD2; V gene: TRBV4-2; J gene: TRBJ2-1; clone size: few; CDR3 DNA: TGTGCCAGCAGCCAAGACAGCCCAGCGGGAGGACTATACAATGAGCAGTTCTTC; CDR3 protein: CASSQDSPAGGLYNEQFF